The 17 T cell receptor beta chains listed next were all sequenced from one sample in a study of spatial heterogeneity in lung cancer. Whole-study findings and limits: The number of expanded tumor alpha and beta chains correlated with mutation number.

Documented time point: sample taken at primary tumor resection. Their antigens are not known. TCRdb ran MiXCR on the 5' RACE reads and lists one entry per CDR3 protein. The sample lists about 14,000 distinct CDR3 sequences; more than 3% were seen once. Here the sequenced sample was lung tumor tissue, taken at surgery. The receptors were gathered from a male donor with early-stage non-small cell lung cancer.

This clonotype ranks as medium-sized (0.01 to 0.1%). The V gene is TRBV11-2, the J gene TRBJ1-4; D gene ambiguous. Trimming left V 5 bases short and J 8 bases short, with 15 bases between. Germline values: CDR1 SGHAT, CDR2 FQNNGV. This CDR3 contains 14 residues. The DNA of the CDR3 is TGTGCCAGCAGCCCACAGTGGGCTTGGGAAAAACTGTTTTTT. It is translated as CASSPQWAWEKLFF. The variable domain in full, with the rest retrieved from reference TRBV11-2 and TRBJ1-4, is EAGVAQSPRYKIIEKRQSVAFWCNPISGHATLYWYQQILGQGPKLLIQFQNNGVVDDSQLPKDRFSAERLKGVDSTLKIQPAKLEDSAVYLCASSPQWAWEKLFFGSGTQLSVL.

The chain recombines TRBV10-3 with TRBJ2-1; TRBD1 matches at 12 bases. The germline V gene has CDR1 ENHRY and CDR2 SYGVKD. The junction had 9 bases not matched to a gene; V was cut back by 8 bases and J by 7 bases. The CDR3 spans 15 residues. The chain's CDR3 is CAIGSRDRGPNEQFF. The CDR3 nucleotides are TGTGCCATCGGGAGCCGGGACAGGGGGCCGAATGAGCAGTTCTTC.

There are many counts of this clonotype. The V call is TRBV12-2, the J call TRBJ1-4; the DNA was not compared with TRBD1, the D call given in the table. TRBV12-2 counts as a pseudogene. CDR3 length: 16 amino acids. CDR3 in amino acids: CASRSTRDMTLGKLFF. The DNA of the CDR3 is TGTGCAAGTCGCTCTACGAGGGACATGACGTTGGGAAAACTGTTTTTT.

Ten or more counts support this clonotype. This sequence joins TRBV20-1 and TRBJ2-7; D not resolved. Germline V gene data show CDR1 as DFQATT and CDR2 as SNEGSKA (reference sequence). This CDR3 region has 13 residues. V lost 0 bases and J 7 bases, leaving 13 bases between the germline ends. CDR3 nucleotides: TGCAGTGCTAGAGATTTAAGGTCTCGTGAGCAGTACTTC. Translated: CSARDLRSREQYF.

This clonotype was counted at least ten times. Here the CDR3 DNA reads TGTGCCAGCAGCTTAGCGTGGGGACAGTCGAACACCGGGGAGCTGTTTTTT. Protein: CASSLAWGQSNTGELFF. The rearrangement links TRBV7-2 to TRBJ2-2; 7 nucleotides align to TRBD1. Germline CDR1 SGHTA, CDR2 FQGNSA. The CDR3 totals 17 residues. Unmatched junction bases numbered 4, after V lost 0 bases and J lost 0 bases.

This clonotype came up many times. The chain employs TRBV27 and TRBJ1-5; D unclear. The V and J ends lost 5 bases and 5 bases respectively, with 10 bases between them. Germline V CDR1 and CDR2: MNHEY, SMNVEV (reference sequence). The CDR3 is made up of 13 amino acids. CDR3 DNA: TGTGCCAGCAGTCCCGGGCCAGATCAGCCCCAGCATTTT. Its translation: CASSPGPDQPQHF.

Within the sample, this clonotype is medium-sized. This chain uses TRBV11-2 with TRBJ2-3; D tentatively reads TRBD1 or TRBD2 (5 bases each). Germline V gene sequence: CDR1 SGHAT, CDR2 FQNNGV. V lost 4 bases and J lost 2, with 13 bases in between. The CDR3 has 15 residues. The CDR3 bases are TGTGCCAGCAGCTCCAGGGACCACGACACAGATACGCAGTATTTT. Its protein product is CASSSRDHDTDTQYF.

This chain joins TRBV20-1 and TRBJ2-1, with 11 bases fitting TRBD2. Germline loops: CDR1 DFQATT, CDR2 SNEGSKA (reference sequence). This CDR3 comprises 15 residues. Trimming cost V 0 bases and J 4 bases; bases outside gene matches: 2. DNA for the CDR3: TGCAGTGCTAGAGAGGGACTAGCGGAGTACAATGAGCAGTTCTTC. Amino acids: CSAREGLAEYNEQFF.

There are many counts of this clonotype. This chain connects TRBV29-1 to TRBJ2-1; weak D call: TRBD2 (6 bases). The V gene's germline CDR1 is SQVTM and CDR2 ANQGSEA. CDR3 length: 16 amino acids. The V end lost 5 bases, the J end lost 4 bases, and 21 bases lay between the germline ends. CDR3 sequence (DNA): TGCAGCGTTTTCAAGGGGTCTAGCGACCTTTACAATGAGCAGTTCTTC. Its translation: CSVFKGSSDLYNEQFF.

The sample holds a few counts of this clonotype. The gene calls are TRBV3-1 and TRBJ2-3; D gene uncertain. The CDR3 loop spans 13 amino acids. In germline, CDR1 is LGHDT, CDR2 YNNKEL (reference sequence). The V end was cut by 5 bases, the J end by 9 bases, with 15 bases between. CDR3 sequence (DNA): TGTGCCAGCAGCTACCAATCGGGCCGGACGCAGTATTTT. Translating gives CASSYQSGRTQYF.

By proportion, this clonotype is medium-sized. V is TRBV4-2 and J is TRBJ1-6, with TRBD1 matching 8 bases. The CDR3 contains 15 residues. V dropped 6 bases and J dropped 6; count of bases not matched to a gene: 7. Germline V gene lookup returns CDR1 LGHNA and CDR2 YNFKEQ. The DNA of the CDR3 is TGTGCCAGCAGGCGCACAGGGGGTGGTAATTCACCCCTCCACTTT. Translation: CASRRTGGGNSPLHF.

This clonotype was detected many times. The CDR3 protein is CASTLQGPNSPLHF. The CDR3 bases are TGTGCCAGCACTCTACAGGGACCCAATTCACCCCTCCACTTT. The chain joins TRBV28 to TRBJ1-6; D is perhaps TRBD1 (6 bases). Germline V CDR1 and CDR2: MDHEN, SYDVKM. V was trimmed by 7 bases and J by 7 bases, leaving 14 bases between them. The CDR3 consists of 14 residues.

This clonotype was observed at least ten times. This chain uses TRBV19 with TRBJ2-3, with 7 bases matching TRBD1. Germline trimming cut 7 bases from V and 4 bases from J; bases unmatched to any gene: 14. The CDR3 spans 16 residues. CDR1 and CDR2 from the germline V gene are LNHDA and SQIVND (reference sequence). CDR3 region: CASTRTGVFGSDTQYF. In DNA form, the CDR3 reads TGTGCCAGTACTCGGACAGGCGTCTTTGGATCAGATACGCAGTATTTT.

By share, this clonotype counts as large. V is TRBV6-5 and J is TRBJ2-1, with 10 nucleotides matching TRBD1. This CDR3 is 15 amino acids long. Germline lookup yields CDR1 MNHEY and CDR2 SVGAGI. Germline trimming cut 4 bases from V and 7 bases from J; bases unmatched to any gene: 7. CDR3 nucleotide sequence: TGTGCCAGCAGTTTGCAGGACAGGGGGGGAAATGAGCAGTTCTTC. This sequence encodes CASSLQDRGGNEQFF.

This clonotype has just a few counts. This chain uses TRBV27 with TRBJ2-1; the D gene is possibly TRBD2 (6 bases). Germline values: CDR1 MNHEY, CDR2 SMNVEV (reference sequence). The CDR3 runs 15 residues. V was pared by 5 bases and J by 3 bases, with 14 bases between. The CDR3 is CASSTRGTFYNEQFF. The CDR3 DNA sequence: TGTGCCAGCAGTACTAGAGGGACTTTCTACAATGAGCAGTTCTTC.

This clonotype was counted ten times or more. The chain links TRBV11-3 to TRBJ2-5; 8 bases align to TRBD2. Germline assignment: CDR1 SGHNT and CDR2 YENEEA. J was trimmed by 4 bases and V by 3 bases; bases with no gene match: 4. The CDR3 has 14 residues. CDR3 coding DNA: TGTGCCAGCAGCTTTAGCGGGACTACAGAGACCCAGTACTTC. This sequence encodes CASSFSGTTETQYF.

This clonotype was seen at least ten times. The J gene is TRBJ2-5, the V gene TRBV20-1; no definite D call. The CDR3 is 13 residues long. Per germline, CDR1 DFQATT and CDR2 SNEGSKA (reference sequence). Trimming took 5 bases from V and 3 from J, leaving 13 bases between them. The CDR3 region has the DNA TGCAGTGCTCACCGGGCCTCGAAAGAGACCCAGTACTTC. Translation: CSAHRASKETQYF.